Presented here are 30 T cell receptor beta chains from one specimen sequenced in a study of shared clonotypes between healthy human individuals. Here immunoSEQ multiplex PCR was the method, and the copy in TCRdb shows in-frame clones only, minus some. The repertoire consists of about 2 million clones, with approximately 94% occurring once and the leading ten covering 0.9% to 1.4%. Naivety among CD8 cells was defined by CD45RO negativity and positive CCR7 selection, thereby excluding terminally differentiated effector memory CD45RA+ cells. The specimen was naive CD8+ T cells sorted from blood. The source is a man between 18 and 29 years old in good health.

The rearrangement uses TRBV13 and TRBJ1-1; a possible D gene is TRBD1 (6 bases). The CDR3 length is 14 residues. Germline V lookup: CDR1 PRHDT, CDR2 FYEKMQ (reference sequence). V was clipped by 1 base and J by 5 bases, with 11 bases between them. The CDR3 protein is CASSLEGGGTEAFF. The CDR3 DNA is TGTGCCAGCAGCTTAGAAGGGGGAGGAACTGAAGCTTTCTTT.

CDR3 nucleotide sequence: TGTGCCAGCAGTGAAACGGGAGGGTACAATGAGCAGTTCTTC. This gives the protein CASSETGGYNEQFF. This sequence joins TRBV6-1 and TRBJ2-1; 8 nucleotides align to TRBD2. CDR1 and CDR2 from the germline V gene are MNHNS and SASEGT. This CDR3 has 14 amino acids. Trimming at V came to 2 bases and at J to 4 bases, leaving 1 base not matched to a gene.

V usage is TRBV27 and J usage is TRBJ2-7; tentative D call: TRBD1 (6 bases). Trimming removed 6 bases at V and 7 bases at J, with 16 bases between. Germline CDR1 reads MNHEY; CDR2 reads SMNVEV (reference sequence). This CDR3 is 13 amino acids long. The CDR3 here is CASRHTAGEEQYF. The CDR3 DNA reads as TGTGCCAGCAGGCACACGGCAGGGGAGGAGCAGTACTTC.

This clone has a single count. In DNA form, the CDR3 reads TGTGCCAGCAGTTTATTGAAGGCAGAGAATCGGGGCGAGCAGTACTTC. Translated, it gives CASSLLKAENRGEQYF. This chain links TRBV27 with TRBJ2-7; tentative D call: TRBD2 (5 bases). The CDR3 is 16 residues long. CDR1 and CDR2 (germline): MNHEY, SMNVEV (reference sequence). V lost 1 base and J 6 bases, leaving 19 bases between the germline ends.

The rearrangement uses TRBV23-1 and TRBJ1-6; TRBD1 aligns across 7 bases. TRBV23-1 belongs to the ORF category, with a function that is uncertain. The length of the CDR3 is 14 residues. V gave up 6 bases and J gave up 7 bases; unmatched junction bases: 6. This CDR3 is CASRPGGANSPLHF. In DNA, the CDR3 is TGCGCCAGCAGACCAGGGGGAGCCAATTCACCCCTCCACTTT.

In DNA form, the CDR3 reads TGTGCCAGCAGTGACATGACAGGGCTGGAGGAGACCCAGTACTTC. Protein sequence: CASSDMTGLEETQYF. The V and J genes are TRBV25-1 and TRBJ2-5; 7 nucleotides line up with TRBD1. The CDR3 is 15 residues long. CDR1 and CDR2 from the germline V gene are MGHDK and SYGVNS. Trimming cost V 3 bases and J 5 bases; bases outside gene matches: 9.

This sequence joins TRBV13 and TRBJ2-7, with D tentatively TRBD2 (6 bases). Germline CDR1 and CDR2: PRHDT and FYEKMQ (reference sequence). V was trimmed by 5 bases and J by 2 bases, leaving 10 bases between them. This CDR3 comprises 13 residues. CDR3 protein: CASSDSGPYEQYF. The DNA of the CDR3 is TGTGCCAGCAGCGATAGCGGCCCCTACGAGCAGTACTTC.

This chain joins TRBV4-1 and TRBJ1-3; D gene unclear. V lost 3 bases and J 3 bases, leaving 6 bases between the germline ends. CDR1 MGHRA and CDR2 YSYEKL come from the germline V gene. The CDR3 loop spans 13 amino acids. CDR3 DNA sequence: TGCGCCAGCAGCCAGGGGTTTGGAAACACCATATATTTT. Translating gives CASSQGFGNTIYF.

Concerning this clone itself: The same CDR3 arises from other DNA sequences in this sample as well. V is TRBV19 and J is TRBJ2-7, with D possibly matching TRBD2 (6 bases). The CDR3 runs to 13 residues. V dropped 0 bases and J dropped 5 bases, with 8 bases sitting between them. Germline loops: CDR1 LNHDA, CDR2 SQIVND (reference sequence). The CDR3 DNA reads as TGTGCCAGTAGTATAGATGGGGAGGACGAGCAGTACTTC. This gives the protein CASSIDGEDEQYF.

This rearrangement joins TRBV9 to TRBJ2-7, with TRBD2 identical over 8 bases. V lost 1 base, J lost 2 bases, and 5 bases stayed unmatched. Germline lookup yields CDR1 SGDLS and CDR2 YYNGEE. This CDR3 region has 15 residues. The CDR3 DNA reads TGTGCCAGCAGCGTATCGGGAGGGCCTACCTACGAGCAGTACTTC. It encodes CASSVSGGPTYEQYF.

The chain uses TRBV7-9 and TRBJ2-5, with 9 bases matching TRBD1. The CDR3 consists of 15 residues. CDR1 is SEHNR, CDR2 FQNEAQ, per germline (reference sequence). Trimming cost V 5 bases and J 5 bases; bases outside gene matches: 9. DNA of the CDR3: TGTGCCAGCAGCCCGGACAGGGGTTATCGGGAGACCCAGTACTTC. Translated, it gives CASSPDRGYRETQYF.

V gene TRBV5-1 combines with J gene TRBJ2-7; TRBD1 matches 9 bases. With V trimmed by 3 bases and J by 6 bases, 7 bases remained unmatched. CDR1 and CDR2 (germline): SGHRS, YFSETQ. The CDR3 has 14 residues. CDR3 DNA sequence: TGCGCCAGCAGCTCCGGGACAGGGAGGACCGAGCAGTACTTC. This codes for CASSSGTGRTEQYF.

A note on this clone: Other DNA sequences in the same sample also yield this CDR3. The chain combines TRBV19 with TRBJ2-6, with D unclear. This CDR3 has 14 amino acids. Per germline, CDR1 LNHDA and CDR2 SQIVND (reference sequence). V gave up 2 bases and J gave up 0 bases, with 2 bases separating them. The CDR3 reads CASSISSGANVLTF. The DNA for the CDR3 is TGTGCCAGTAGTATAAGCTCTGGGGCCAACGTCCTGACTTTC.

V gene TRBV6-6 combines with J gene TRBJ1-5; D is unclear. The CDR3 loop spans 12 amino acids. Trimming took 7 bases from V and 6 from J, leaving 10 bases between them. From germline, CDR1 is MNHNY and CDR2 SVGAGI (reference sequence). CDR3 DNA sequence: TGTGCCAGCAACCTATTAGGTCAGCCCCAGCATTTT. The encoded protein is CASNLLGQPQHF.

This rearrangement joins TRBV28 to TRBJ1-5, with a possible D match to TRBD1 (5 bases). This CDR3 is built from 17 residues. V was shortened by 1 base and J by 1 base, with 14 bases between the two germline ends. Per the germline V gene, CDR1 is MDHEN and CDR2 is SYDVKM. The CDR3 DNA follows: TGTGCCAGCAGTTTATTAGGGGCGAGTGGAAGCAATCAGCCCCAGCATTTT. Its protein product is CASSLLGASGSNQPQHF.

The V call is TRBV19, the J call TRBJ2-3, with D unresolved. Trimming removed 4 bases from V and 4 bases from J, with 12 bases in between. There are 14 residues in the CDR3. From germline, CDR1 is LNHDA and CDR2 SQIVND (reference sequence). CDR3 in amino acids: CASSTQPEADTQYF. The CDR3 bases are TGTGCCAGTAGTACTCAGCCCGAGGCAGATACGCAGTATTTT.

The chain combines TRBV9 with TRBJ1-6; perhaps TRBD1 as D (5 bases). The CDR3 has 15 amino acids. Germline V gives CDR1 SGDLS, CDR2 YYNGEE. V was shortened by 6 bases and J by 9 bases, with 19 bases between the two germline ends. The CDR3, as DNA: TGTGCCAGCAACCGGGACCCCGGATTGGGTTCACCCCTCCACTTT. Translated: CASNRDPGLGSPLHF.

The chain uses TRBV28 and TRBJ1-1; TRBD1 might be the D (6 bases). From germline, CDR1 is MDHEN and CDR2 SYDVKM. With 11 bases removed from V and 1 base from J, the gap between germline ends came to 14 bases. CDR3 length equals 13 residues. CDR3 coding DNA: TGTGCCCAATCAGCAGGGGCGAACACTGAAGCTTTCTTT. This encodes CAQSAGANTEAFF.

This clone was counted once. V gene TRBV30 combines with J gene TRBJ2-7, with unresolved D. The CDR3 is made up of 13 amino acids. The germline V gene encodes CDR1 GTSNPN and CDR2 SVGIG (reference sequence). V was shortened by 1 base and J by 0 bases, with 7 bases between the two germline ends. The CDR3 DNA reads TGTGCCTGGAGTGAACAGCCCTCCTACGAGCAGTACTTC. Translated, it gives CAWSEQPSYEQYF.

This sequence joins TRBV2 and TRBJ1-1; TRBD1 aligns across 8 bases. V was clipped by 11 bases and J by 3 bases; unmatched bases: 5. The germline V gene has CDR1 SNHLY and CDR2 FYNNEI. The CDR3 length is 12 residues. As DNA, the CDR3 is TGTGCCGCCTCGACAGGGGACACTGAAGCTTTCTTT. This translates into CAASTGDTEAFF. Looking up the rest from reference TRBV2 and TRBJ1-1 gives the full variable domain: EPEVTQTPSHQVTQMGQEVILRCVPISNHLYFYWYRQILGQKVEFLVSFYNNEISEKSEIFDDQFSVERPDGSNFTLKIRSTKLEDSAMYFCAASTGDTEAFFGQGTRLTVV.

The rearrangement links TRBV27 to TRBJ2-3; the match to TRBD1 covers 8 bases. V shed 7 bases, J shed 8 bases, and the junction held 14 bases outside the gene matches. The CDR3 sequence is 15 residues long. Germline V gene data show CDR1 as MNHEY and CDR2 as SMNVEV (reference sequence). CDR3 coding DNA: TGTGCCAGCACGTTATTACAGGGGGACATCGGTACGCAGTATTTT. Amino acid sequence: CASTLLQGDIGTQYF.

The chain combines TRBV4-1 with TRBJ1-4, with D possibly matching TRBD1 (6 bases). CDR3 size: 15 residues. Germline V CDR1 and CDR2: MGHRA, YSYEKL. The V and J ends lost 4 bases and 6 bases respectively, with 15 bases between them. The CDR3 DNA reads TGCGCCAGCAGCCCAGAACAGGGCATGGATGAAAAACTGTTTTTT. It codes for CASSPEQGMDEKLFF.

The chain is built from TRBV29-1 and TRBJ2-2, with 7 bases fitting TRBD1. The V and J ends lost 7 bases and 2 bases, in that order; junction bases with no gene match: 10. This CDR3 is 15 amino acids long. In germline, CDR1 is SQVTM, CDR2 ANQGSEA. The CDR3 region has the DNA TGCAGCGCCTCGGACAGGTTCATCAACACCGGGGAGCTGTTTTTT. Translated: CSASDRFINTGELFF.

The chain combines TRBV5-4 with TRBJ1-2; D perhaps matches TRBD1 (5 bases). CDR3 length: 15 amino acids. V lost 3 bases to trimming and J lost 3 bases, with 15 bases between them. The germline gives CDR1 SGHNT, CDR2 YYREEE (reference sequence). CDR3 DNA: TGTGCCAGCAGCTCGGTGGGGCGGCAGGACTATGGCTACACCTTC. Translated: CASSSVGRQDYGYTF.

The V gene is TRBV4-1, the J gene TRBJ2-1; the match to TRBD1 covers 7 bases. Losses at the gene ends were 3 bases for V and 9 bases for J; bases not matched to a gene: 5. Germline-derived CDR1 and CDR2 are MGHRA and YSYEKL. CDR3 length equals 13 residues. CDR3 residues: CASSQIQGFEQFF. In nucleotides, the CDR3 is TGCGCCAGCAGCCAGATACAGGGGTTTGAGCAGTTCTTC.

This rearrangement joins TRBV6-5 to TRBJ2-1; D assignment may be TRBD1 or TRBD2 (7 bases each). This CDR3 comprises 15 residues. The germline V and J ends were trimmed by 6 bases and 7 bases, with 19 bases remaining between them. The germline CDR1 and CDR2 sequences are MNHEY and SVGAGI. The chain's CDR3 is CASSPGGVVLNEQFF. The CDR3, as DNA: TGTGCCAGCAGCCCAGGGGGGGTTGTATTGAATGAGCAGTTCTTC.

The chain recombines TRBV6-1 with TRBJ2-7; D might be TRBD1 or TRBD2, each matching 5 bases. V was trimmed by 8 bases and J by 7 bases, leaving 9 bases between them. Germline CDR1 and CDR2: MNHNS and SASEGT. The CDR3 sequence is 10 residues long. The CDR3 DNA is TGTGCCAGCGGAGAGGGGGAGCAGTACTTC. Translation gives CASGEGEQYF.

J is TRBJ1-2 and V is TRBV7-2; 10 positions agree with TRBD1. With V trimmed by 1 base and J by 0 bases, 8 bases remained unmatched. The CDR3 covers 18 residues. CDR1 is SGHTA, CDR2 FQGNSA, per germline. In DNA form, the CDR3 reads TGTGCCAGCAGCTTAGGGGGGACAGGGGTAGAAGCTAACTATGGCTACACCTTC. Translated, it gives CASSLGGTGVEANYGYTF.

The chain joins TRBV18 to TRBJ2-1; D remains ambiguous. The CDR3 length is 15 residues. V dropped 2 bases and J dropped 6 bases, with 14 bases sitting between them. The germline V gene has CDR1 KGHSH and CDR2 LQKENI. CDR3 loop: CASSPWHTRPNEQFF. CDR3 nucleotide sequence: TGTGCCAGCTCACCATGGCATACCCGTCCCAATGAGCAGTTCTTC.

The J gene is TRBJ2-7, the V gene TRBV28, with 10 bases that match TRBD1. V trimming: 5 bases; J trimming: 2 bases; junction bases outside the gene matches: 6. Germline CDR1 MDHEN, CDR2 SYDVKM. The CDR3 has 15 residues. The CDR3 DNA reads TGTGCCAGCAGTCCTGGACAGGGGGATACCTACGAGCAGTACTTC. Protein product: CASSPGQGDTYEQYF. Full variable domain (missing parts from reference TRBV28 and TRBJ2-7): DVKVTQSSRYLVKRTGEKVFLECVQDMDHENMFWYRQDPGLGLRLIYFSYDVKMKEKGDIPEGYSVSREKKERFSLILESASTNQTSMYLCASSPGQGDTYEQYFGPGTRLTVT.